One sample yielded the 31 T cell receptor beta chains listed below, sequenced in a study of siplizumab effects on memory and regulatory T cells. Profiling relied on immunoSEQ multiplex PCR, and the TCRdb table lists in-frame clones only, not all of them. The data hold about 85,000 clones, with 95% observed a single time. The sequenced sample consisted of CD8+ T cells sorted from blood. The receptors shown here come from a human donor in good health.

The CDR3 sequence: CASSIGREQFF. CDR3 bases: TGTGCCAGTAGTATAGGTCGTGAGCAGTTCTTC. This rearrangement joins TRBV19 to TRBJ2-1, with D unclear. The germline gives CDR1 LNHDA, CDR2 SQIVND (reference sequence). CDR3 length: 11 residues. Between the trimmed V and J ends, which lost 1 base and 9 bases, there was a span of 4 bases.

The rearrangement links TRBV7-8 to TRBJ2-5, with 7 bases fitting TRBD2. The V segment lost 0 bases and the J segment 2 bases; nucleotides outside the gene matches: 6. This CDR3 contains 16 residues. Germline V lookup: CDR1 SGHVS, CDR2 FQNEAQ. CDR3 region: CASSLAGPSGQETQYF. CDR3 in DNA: TGTGCCAGCAGCTTAGCCGGACCTAGCGGACAAGAGACCCAGTACTTC.

CDR3 residues: CASSPLSRSTDTQYF. CDR3 bases: TGTGCCAGCAGCCCGCTCAGTCGAAGCACAGATACGCAGTATTTT. The chain carries TRBV9 and TRBJ2-3; D is uncertain. This CDR3 is 15 amino acids long. CDR1 and CDR2 from the germline V gene are SGDLS and YYNGEE. V lost 4 bases and J lost 0, with 12 bases in between.

The chain is built from TRBV5-6 and TRBJ1-2; D is ambiguous. This CDR3 has 13 residues. The germline gives CDR1 SGHDT, CDR2 YYEEEE. V lost 1 base, J lost 8 bases, and 12 bases lay in between. The CDR3 DNA is TGTGCCAGCAGCTTGCAAGGAGAAGACGGCTACACCTTC. It translates to CASSLQGEDGYTF.

The chain uses TRBV6-6 and TRBJ2-5; D is perhaps TRBD1 (6 bases). CDR1 and CDR2 (germline): MNHNY, SVGAGI (reference sequence). The CDR3 is 15 residues long. Trimming removed 7 bases from V and 1 base from J, with 16 bases in between. The CDR3 protein is CASTEVGTTQETQYF. The CDR3 nucleotides read TGTGCCAGCACCGAAGTCGGGACAACCCAAGAGACCCAGTACTTC.

The chain recombines TRBV11-2 with TRBJ2-7; D call uncertain. The V gene's germline CDR1 is SGHAT and CDR2 FQNNGV. The CDR3 runs to 13 residues. V lost 2 bases and J 3 bases, leaving 8 bases between the germline ends. Here the CDR3 DNA reads TGTGCCAGCAGCTTAACCCCTTTCTACGAGCAGTACTTC. As protein: CASSLTPFYEQYF. The whole variable domain, remainder taken from reference TRBV11-2 and TRBJ2-7, is EAGVAQSPRYKIIEKRQSVAFWCNPISGHATLYWYQQILGQGPKLLIQFQNNGVVDDSQLPKDRFSAERLKGVDSTLKIQPAKLEDSAVYLCASSLTPFYEQYFGPGTRLTVT.

This clone appeared a few times. The rearrangement uses TRBV7-9 and TRBJ1-5; D is uncertain. This CDR3 spans 16 amino acids. V lost 0 bases, J lost 0 bases, and 9 bases lay in between. CDR1 and CDR2 (germline): SEHNR, FQNEAQ (reference sequence). CDR3 in amino acids: CASSLALGNSNQPQHF. CDR3 nucleotides: TGTGCCAGCAGCTTAGCGTTGGGGAATAGCAATCAGCCCCAGCATTTT.

This clone has a single count. The rearrangement joins TRBV28 to TRBJ2-3, with D unclear. This CDR3 is built from 14 residues. The V and J ends lost 4 bases and 1 base respectively, with 9 bases between them. Germline CDR1 and CDR2: MDHEN and SYDVKM. CDR3 amino acids: CASSSITGTDTQYF. CDR3 DNA: TGTGCCAGCAGTTCTATAACTGGCACAGATACGCAGTATTTT.

The chain employs TRBV6-5 and TRBJ2-5, with 8 bases that match TRBD2. Unmatched junction bases numbered 7, after V lost 2 bases and J lost 5 bases. CDR1 MNHEY and CDR2 SVGAGI come from the germline V gene. The CDR3 extends over 15 amino acids. The CDR3 bases are TGTGCCAGCAGTTACGGGACTAGTTCTCAGGAGACCCAGTACTTC. This gives the protein CASSYGTSSQETQYF.

The chain links TRBV19 to TRBJ1-5; weak D call: TRBD1 (5 bases). There are 16 residues in the CDR3. V was pared by 3 bases and J by 7 bases, with 19 bases between. From germline, CDR1 is LNHDA and CDR2 SQIVND (reference sequence). The CDR3 protein is CASSIGLRGVGQPQHF. CDR3 sequence (DNA): TGTGCCAGTAGTATTGGATTAAGAGGGGTCGGCCAGCCCCAGCATTTT.

The gene calls are TRBV9 and TRBJ2-7; D remains unclear. Trimming shortened V by 4 bases and J by 3 bases, and 8 bases separated the two germline ends. CDR1 is SGDLS, CDR2 YYNGEE, per germline. There are 12 residues in the CDR3. The CDR3 spells CASSKDNYEQYF. The CDR3 DNA reads TGTGCCAGCAGCAAAGACAACTACGAGCAGTACTTC.

The chain recombines TRBV19 with TRBJ1-1, with 10 positions matching TRBD1. Germline-derived CDR1 and CDR2 are LNHDA and SQIVND (reference sequence). Germline trimming cut 10 bases from V and 4 bases from J; bases unmatched to any gene: 3. The CDR3 covers 12 residues. The CDR3 DNA reads as TGTGCCACCGGACAGGGGGGCACTGAAGCTTTCTTT. This codes for CATGQGGTEAFF. Looking up the rest from reference TRBV19 and TRBJ1-1 gives the full variable domain: DGGITQSPKYLFRKEGQNVTLSCEQNLNHDAMYWYRQDPGQGLRLIYYSQIVNDFQKGDIAEGYSVSREKKESFPLTVTSAQKNPTAFYLCATGQGGTEAFFGQGTRLTVV.

This chain connects TRBV27 to TRBJ2-1; D perhaps matches TRBD2 (6 bases). The CDR3 has 15 residues. CDR1 is MNHEY, CDR2 SMNVEV, per germline (reference sequence). V shed 5 bases and J shed 4 bases, with 15 bases lying between them. The CDR3 DNA sequence: TGTGCCAGCAGTGCATCCGGGACTGCTTACAATGAGCAGTTCTTC. It codes for CASSASGTAYNEQFF.

The chain has TRBV19 and TRBJ1-3; D is undetermined. The CDR3 totals 18 residues. Trimming removed 3 bases from V and 1 base from J, with 19 bases in between. Germline V lookup: CDR1 LNHDA, CDR2 SQIVND (reference sequence). The CDR3 loop reads CASSIGGRSPPSGNTIYF. In nucleotides, the CDR3 is TGTGCCAGTAGTATTGGTGGCAGATCCCCTCCATCTGGAAACACCATATATTTT.

V usage is TRBV6-4 and J usage is TRBJ2-2; D possibly corresponds to TRBD1 (6 bases). V gave up 3 bases and J gave up 7 bases, with 12 bases separating them. The CDR3 runs to 14 residues. Germline CDR1 is MRHNA and CDR2 is SNTAGT. CDR3 nucleotides: TGTGCCAGCAGTGAGAACAGGGACGGCGGGGAGCTGTTTTTT. Translating it yields CASSENRDGGELFF.

The chain carries TRBV7-6 and TRBJ2-7; 10 nucleotides match TRBD1. CDR1 and CDR2 (germline): SGHVS, FNYEAQ. The ends lost 5 bases at V and 5 bases at J; junction bases unmatched: 6. CDR3 size: 14 residues. CDR3 loop: CASSPGQGYDEQYF. The DNA of the CDR3 is TGTGCCAGCAGCCCGGGACAGGGGTACGACGAGCAGTACTTC.

This chain uses TRBV7-3 with TRBJ2-4; 9 bases are shared with TRBD2. The J segment lost 6 bases and the V segment lost 3 bases, leaving 6 bases of the junction unmatched. In germline, CDR1 is SGHTA, CDR2 FQGTGA. This CDR3 contains 15 residues. CDR3: CASSFSGGEGNIQYF. CDR3 DNA: TGTGCCAGCAGCTTTAGCGGGGGCGAGGGAAACATTCAGTACTTC.

This clone has a handful of counts. V is TRBV11-2 and J is TRBJ1-1, with D unclear. Per the germline V gene, CDR1 is SGHAT and CDR2 is FQNNGV. V lost 1 base, J lost 1 base, and 4 bases lay in between. CDR3 length: 13 amino acids. The chain's CDR3 is CASSLVGNTEAFF. CDR3 coding DNA: TGTGCCAGCAGCTTAGTCGGGAACACTGAAGCTTTCTTT.

The V and J genes are TRBV13 and TRBJ2-5; no clear D gene. The CDR3 extends over 12 amino acids. V was trimmed by 11 bases and J by 0 bases, leaving 10 bases between them. The germline CDR1 and CDR2 sequences are PRHDT and FYEKMQ (reference sequence). CDR3 in DNA: TGTGCCTCCCGAATGGACCAAGAGACCCAGTACTTC. Residues: CASRMDQETQYF.

The chain carries TRBV6-5 and TRBJ2-7; D is perhaps TRBD1 or TRBD2 (6 bases each). The CDR3 has 14 amino acids. V was pared by 5 bases and J by 0 bases, with 11 bases between. CDR1 is MNHEY, CDR2 SVGAGI, per germline. The CDR3 spells CASSEGGGSYEQYF. The CDR3, as DNA: TGTGCCAGCAGTGAAGGAGGGGGCTCCTACGAGCAGTACTTC.

V is TRBV19 and J is TRBJ2-5; D is possibly TRBD1 (6 bases). V shed 0 bases and J shed 1 base, with 9 bases lying between them. Per germline, CDR1 LNHDA and CDR2 SQIVND (reference sequence). This CDR3 region has 15 residues. The CDR3 nucleotides read TGTGCCAGTAGTATAGACCTGACAGGCCAAGAGACCCAGTACTTC. It encodes CASSIDLTGQETQYF.

J is TRBJ2-2 and V is TRBV5-4; TRBD1 agrees at 9 bases. The trim removed 2 bases at V and 8 bases at J, leaving 7 bases unmatched. This CDR3 spans 15 amino acids. Germline CDR1 reads SGHNT; CDR2 reads YYREEE (reference sequence). CDR3 protein: CASSLQGASAGELFF. The CDR3 bases are TGTGCCAGCAGCTTACAGGGGGCTTCTGCGGGGGAGCTGTTTTTT.

This clone was observed once. The V gene is TRBV27, the J gene TRBJ2-7; the match to TRBD1 covers 8 bases. The germline CDR1 and CDR2 sequences are MNHEY and SMNVEV (reference sequence). There are 15 residues in the CDR3. The trim removed 7 bases at V and 1 base at J, leaving 9 bases unmatched. The CDR3 region is CASKDRAHASYEQYF. CDR3 DNA: TGTGCCAGCAAGGACAGGGCCCATGCATCCTACGAGCAGTACTTC.

J is TRBJ2-5 and V is TRBV30; unclear D gene. Trimming took 5 bases from V and 5 from J, leaving 12 bases between them. The CDR3 has 12 amino acids. Per germline, CDR1 GTSNPN and CDR2 SVGIG (reference sequence). The CDR3 region is CAWETAHETQYF. As DNA, the CDR3 is TGTGCCTGGGAAACAGCTCACGAGACCCAGTACTTC.

Concerning this clone: The CDR3 does not close with the conserved phenylalanine or tryptophan, likely indicating a read error. CDR3 nucleotides: TGTGCCAGCAGCTTCCCCGGGCAGTACGAGCAGTACCTC. Translation gives CASSFPGQYEQYL. The rearrangement joins TRBV11-3 to TRBJ2-7; D uncertain. The germline CDR1 and CDR2 sequences are SGHNT and YENEEA. This CDR3 is built from 13 residues. V was clipped by 3 bases and J by 4 bases, with 10 bases between them.

The gene calls are TRBV18 and TRBJ1-2; perhaps TRBD1 as D (5 bases). The CDR3 consists of 17 residues. Trimming took 2 bases from V and 5 from J, leaving 21 bases between them. Per the germline V gene, CDR1 is KGHSH and CDR2 is LQKENI. The CDR3, as DNA: TGTGCCAGCTCACCAGATGATTACAGGAGGCGTGTGTATGGCTACACCTTC. It codes for CASSPDDYRRRVYGYTF. Drawing the rest from reference TRBV18 and TRBJ1-2, the complete variable domain is NAGVMQNPRHLVRRRGQEARLRCSPMKGHSHVYWYRQLPEEGLKFMVYLQKENIIDESGMPKERFSAEFPKEGPSILRIQQVVRGDSAAYFCASSPDDYRRRVYGYTFGSGTRLTVV.

The chain combines TRBV29-1 with TRBJ2-7; a weak D match, TRBD1 (6 bases). Trimming removed 3 bases from V and 3 bases from J, with 6 bases in between. CDR3 length: 11 amino acids. Germline lookup yields CDR1 SQVTM and CDR2 ANQGSEA. The CDR3 reads CSVDRGYEQYF. In DNA, the CDR3 is TGCAGCGTTGACAGGGGCTACGAGCAGTACTTC.

Concerning this clone itself: At one end the junction does not follow the germline gene, possibly because of a read error. The rearrangement uses TRBV7-7 and TRBJ2-7, with D possibly matching TRBD1 (6 bases). CDR1 is SSHAT and CDR2 is FNYEAQ in the germline V gene (reference sequence). CDR3 length equals 14 residues. CDR3 DNA sequence: TGTGCTAGCAGCTTATCGACAGGAACCTACGAGCAGTACTTC. Protein sequence: CASSLSTGTYEQYF.

The chain uses TRBV7-9 and TRBJ2-7; perhaps D is TRBD1 or TRBD2 (5 bases each). V shed 6 bases and J shed 2 bases, with 17 bases lying between them. This CDR3 has 15 residues. The germline gives CDR1 SEHNR, CDR2 FQNEAQ (reference sequence). CDR3 in amino acids: CASSYRDGSPYEQYF. CDR3 in DNA: TGTGCCAGCAGTTATCGGGACGGATCCCCCTACGAGCAGTACTTC.

The rearrangement joins TRBV4-1 to TRBJ1-4; D is ambiguous. V was trimmed by 3 bases and J by 3 bases, leaving 8 bases between them. This CDR3 is built from 14 residues. Per the germline V gene, CDR1 is MGHRA and CDR2 is YSYEKL. CDR3 bases: TGCGCCAGCAGCCAGCTGGGTTCTAATGAAAAACTGTTTTTT. Amino acid sequence: CASSQLGSNEKLFF.

The chain carries TRBV7-9 and TRBJ1-1; D call uncertain. Germline CDR1 is SEHNR and CDR2 is FQNEAQ (reference sequence). V gave up 1 base and J gave up 6 bases, with 3 bases separating them. The CDR3 is 11 residues long. In DNA, the CDR3 is TGTGCCAGCAGCTTAGGGTCTGAAGCTTTCTTT. Protein sequence: CASSLGSEAFF.